The 10 T cell receptor beta chains in this list originate from one sample, sequenced in a study of blood T cell repertoires in COVID-19. The protocol was immunoSEQ multiplex PCR, while the TCRdb copy is restricted to in-frame clones and leaves out a portion. This table holds around 50,000 clones, around four fifths found once. Sequenced input: peripheral blood. These receptors all come from a human donor in a cohort sampled during active COVID-19.

The CDR3: CASSDAGGSDTQYF. The CDR3, as DNA: TGTGCCAGCAGCGACGCAGGGGGCTCAGATACGCAGTATTTT. The chain is built from TRBV3-1 (or the pseudogene TRBV3-2) and TRBJ2-3; 8 bases are a match to TRBD1. Germline assignment: CDR1 LGHDT and CDR2 YNNKEL (reference sequence). This CDR3 is 14 amino acids long. The V gene end was trimmed by 5 bases and the J gene end by 4 bases; junction bases not matched to a gene: 5.

This clone has only one observation. The chain uses TRBV30 and TRBJ2-6; the D gene is possibly TRBD1 (5 bases). V was trimmed by 5 bases and J by 0 bases, leaving 8 bases between them. Germline V gene data show CDR1 as GTSNPN and CDR2 as SVGIG (reference sequence). The CDR3 contains 14 residues. The DNA of the CDR3 is TGTGCCTGGGAGACAGCCTCTGGGGCCAACGTCCTGACTTTC. Protein product: CAWETASGANVLTF. Full variable domain (remainder filled in from reference TRBV30 and TRBJ2-6): SQTIHQWPATLVQPVGSPLSLECTVEGTSNPNLYWYRQAAGRGLQLLFYSVGIGQISSEVPQNLSASRPQDRQFILSSKKLLLSDSGFYLCAWETASGANVLTFGAGSRLTVL.

CDR3 sequence: CASSADGGANEQFF. The CDR3 coding sequence is TGTGCCAGCAGCGCCGACGGGGGGGCCAATGAGCAGTTCTTC. J is TRBJ2-1 and V is TRBV9; the match to TRBD2 covers 8 bases. The germline V gene encodes CDR1 SGDLS and CDR2 YYNGEE. This CDR3 spans 14 amino acids. With V trimmed by 3 bases and J by 6 bases, 5 bases remained unmatched.

The CDR3 here is CASSIDPLRTASSGNTIYF. CDR3 coding DNA: TGTGCCAGTAGTATAGATCCCCTTCGGACTGCCAGCTCTGGAAACACCATATATTTT. J is TRBJ1-3 and V is TRBV19; D is uncertain. CDR1 and CDR2 (germline): LNHDA, SQIVND (reference sequence). Trimming took off 0 bases at V and 0 bases at J, with 18 bases between the two ends. The CDR3 consists of 19 residues. Combining the CDR3 with reference TRBV19 and TRBJ1-3 gives the whole variable domain DGGITQSPKYLFRKEGQNVTLSCEQNLNHDAMYWYRQDPGQGLRLIYYSQIVNDFQKGDIAEGYSVSREKKESFPLTVTSAQKNPTAFYLCASSIDPLRTASSGNTIYFGEGSWLTVV.

The chain recombines TRBV3-1 (or the pseudogene TRBV3-2) with TRBJ2-6; 12 nucleotides line up with TRBD2. This CDR3 is 18 amino acids long. Trimming at V came to 5 bases and at J to 0 bases, leaving 5 bases not matched to a gene. Germline V gives CDR1 LGHDT, CDR2 YNNKEL (reference sequence). The CDR3 region has the DNA TGTGCCAGCAGCGATCTAGCGGGGGGGGACTCTGGGGCCAACGTCCTGACTTTC. As protein: CASSDLAGGDSGANVLTF.

The J gene is TRBJ2-1, the V gene TRBV29-1, with 10 bases that match TRBD2. Per the germline V gene, CDR1 is SQVTM and CDR2 is ANQGSEA. The CDR3 loop spans 14 amino acids. V lost 8 bases to trimming and J lost 4 bases; unmatched junction nucleotides: 8. CDR3 sequence: CSIPLAGPYNEQFF. The CDR3 DNA sequence: TGCAGCATTCCACTAGCGGGACCATACAATGAGCAGTTCTTC.

This clone appeared once. This chain connects TRBV5-6 to TRBJ2-7, with D perhaps matching TRBD2 (6 bases). This CDR3 has 14 amino acids. V lost 4 bases to trimming and J lost 3 bases, with 14 bases between them. From germline, CDR1 is SGHDT and CDR2 YYEEEE. CDR3 protein: CASSLGGDFYEQYF. The CDR3 bases are TGTGCCAGCAGCCTGGGCGGGGACTTCTACGAGCAGTACTTC.

The V call is TRBV7-8, the J call TRBJ1-6; 7 bases agree with TRBD1. With V trimmed by 1 base and J by 2 bases, 14 bases remained unmatched. CDR1 is SGHVS, CDR2 FQNEAQ, per germline. The CDR3 length is 20 residues. The CDR3 coding sequence is TGTGCCAGCAGCTTAGTATGGGCAGGGGGTAGCGTCACCTATAATTCACCCCTCCACTTT. Translating it yields CASSLVWAGGSVTYNSPLHF.

The rearrangement links TRBV19 to TRBJ1-1; perhaps TRBD1 as D (5 bases). The germline gives CDR1 LNHDA, CDR2 SQIVND (reference sequence). CDR3 length: 14 residues. The ends were cut back, 6 bases at V and 4 bases at J, with 15 bases in the middle. The CDR3 sequence is CASSRREAVTEAFF. In DNA form, the CDR3 reads TGTGCCAGTAGCCGCAGGGAAGCCGTCACTGAAGCTTTCTTT.

The chain has TRBV5-1 and TRBJ1-5; D is undetermined. Germline values: CDR1 SGHRS, CDR2 YFSETQ. Trimming removed 4 bases from V and 3 bases from J, with 14 bases in between. There are 15 residues in the CDR3. The DNA of the CDR3 is TGCGCCAGCAGCCCCTCTCGGGGAGACAATCAGCCCCAGCATTTT. It yields the protein CASSPSRGDNQPQHF. Supplemented by reference TRBV5-1 and TRBJ1-5, the full variable domain reads KAGVTQTPRYLIKTRGQQVTLSCSPISGHRSVSWYQQTPGQGLQFLFEYFSETQRNKGNFPGRFSGRQFSNSRSEMNVSTLELGDSALYLCASSPSRGDNQPQHFGDGTRLSIL.